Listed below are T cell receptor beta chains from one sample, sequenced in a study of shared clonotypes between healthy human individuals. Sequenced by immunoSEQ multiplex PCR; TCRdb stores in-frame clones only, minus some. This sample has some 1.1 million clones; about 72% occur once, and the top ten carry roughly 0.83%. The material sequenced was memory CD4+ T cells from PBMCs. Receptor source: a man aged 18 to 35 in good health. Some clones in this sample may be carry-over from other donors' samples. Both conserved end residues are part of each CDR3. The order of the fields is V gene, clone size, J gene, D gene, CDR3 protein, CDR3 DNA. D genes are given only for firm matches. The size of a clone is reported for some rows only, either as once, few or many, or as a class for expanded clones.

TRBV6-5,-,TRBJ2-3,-,CASSPWRTSTDTQYF,TGTGCCAGCAGTCCCTGGCGGACTAGCACAGATACGCAGTATTTT
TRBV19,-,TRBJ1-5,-,CASSFLGQSNQPQHF,TGTGCCAGTAGTTTCCTAGGACAGAGCAATCAGCCCCAGCATTTT
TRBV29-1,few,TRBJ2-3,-,CSAGLETDTQYF,TGCAGCGCAGGACTGGAGACAGATACGCAGTATTTT
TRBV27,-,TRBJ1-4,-,CASLGAGRNEKLFF,TGTGCCAGCCTTGGGGCAGGGAGAAATGAAAAACTGTTTTTT
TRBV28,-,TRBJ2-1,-,CASSHSQPGAYNEQFF,TGTGCCAGCAGCCACTCTCAGCCCGGGGCCTACAATGAGCAGTTCTTC
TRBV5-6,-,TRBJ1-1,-,CASSWADRDKNTEAFF,TGTGCCAGCAGTTGGGCAGACCGGGACAAGAACACTGAAGCTTTCTTT
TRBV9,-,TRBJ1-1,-,CASSVVEGVTEAFF,TGTGCCAGCAGCGTAGTGGAGGGGGTAACTGAAGCTTTCTTT
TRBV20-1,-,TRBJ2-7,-,CSVSDYEQYF,TGCAGTGTCTCGGACTACGAGCAGTACTTC
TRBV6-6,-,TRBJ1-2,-,CASSSIAVIYGYTF,TGTGCCAGCAGTTCCATCGCGGTCATTTATGGCTACACCTTC
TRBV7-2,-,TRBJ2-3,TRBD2,CASSPLRGGRDTQYF,TGTGCCAGCAGCCCCCTAAGGGGAGGGAGAGATACGCAGTATTTT
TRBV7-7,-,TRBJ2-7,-,CASSLAEGYEQYF,TGTGCCAGCAGCTTAGCGGAGGGTTACGAGCAGTACTTC
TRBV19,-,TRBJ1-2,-,CASSTGTTPNYGYTF,TGTGCCAGTAGTACCGGGACAACACCTAACTATGGCTACACCTTC
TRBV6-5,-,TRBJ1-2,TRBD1,CASSRDRGYGYTF,TGTGCCAGCAGCAGGGACAGGGGATATGGCTACACCTTC
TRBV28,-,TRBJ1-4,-,CASSFDSNNEKLFF,TGTGCCAGCAGTTTTGACAGCAATAATGAAAAACTGTTTTTT
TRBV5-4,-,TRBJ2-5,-,CASSSSQETQYF,TGTGCCAGCAGCTCGTCGCAAGAGACCCAGTACTTC
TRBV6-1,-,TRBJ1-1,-,CASSEGLVGGAFF,TGTGCCAGCAGTGAAGGGTTGGTAGGGGGGGCTTTCTTT
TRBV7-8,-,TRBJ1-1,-,CASSFQGGGTEAFF,TGTGCCAGCAGCTTCCAGGGCGGAGGGACTGAAGCTTTCTTT
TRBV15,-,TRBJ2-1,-,CATSRSWGIGYRASYNEQFF,TGTGCCACCAGCAGGAGCTGGGGAATCGGATACAGGGCCAGCTACAATGAGCAGTTCTTC
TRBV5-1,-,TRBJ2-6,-,CASSQGSSGANVLTF,TGCGCCAGCAGCCAAGGGAGCTCTGGGGCCAACGTCCTGACTTTC
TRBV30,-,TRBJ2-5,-,CAWSVGPNRRETQYF,TGTGCCTGGAGTGTGGGCCCAAATAGGAGGGAGACCCAGTACTTC
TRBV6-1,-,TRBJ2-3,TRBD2,CAGWTSGRADTQYF,TGTGCCGGATGGACTAGCGGGAGGGCCGATACGCAGTATTTT
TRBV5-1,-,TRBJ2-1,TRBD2,CASSLVLAGANEQFF,TGCGCCAGCAGCTTGGTACTAGCGGGAGCCAATGAGCAGTTCTTC
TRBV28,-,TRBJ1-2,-,CASSLLDYGYTF,TGTGCCAGCAGTTTACTCGACTATGGCTACACCTTC
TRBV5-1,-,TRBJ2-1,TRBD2,CASSLGLAGGEEQFF,TGCGCCAGCAGCTTAGGGCTAGCGGGAGGGGAGGAGCAGTTCTTC
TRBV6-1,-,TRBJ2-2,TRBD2,CASRRAGGGAGELFF,TGTGCCAGCAGGAGAGCGGGAGGGGGGGCCGGGGAGCTGTTTTTT
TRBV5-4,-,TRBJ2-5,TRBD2,CASRAGSAGGPSETQYF,TGTGCCAGCAGAGCAGGGAGTGCGGGAGGGCCGTCAGAGACCCAGTACTTC
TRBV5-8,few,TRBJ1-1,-,CASSLRRNTEAFF,TGTGCCAGCAGCTTGCGACGGAACACTGAAGCTTTCTTT
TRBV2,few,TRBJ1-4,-,CASSRQGGEKLFF,TGTGCCAGCAGTCGGCAGGGTGGCGAAAAACTGTTTTTT
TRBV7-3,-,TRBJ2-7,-,CASSTLTVSEQYF,TGTGCCAGCAGCACCCTGACAGTGAGCGAGCAGTACTTC
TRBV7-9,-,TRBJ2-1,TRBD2,CASSLTTRTSGGINNEQFF,TGTGCCAGCAGCCTTACTACCCGGACTAGCGGGGGCATCAACAATGAGCAGTTCTTC
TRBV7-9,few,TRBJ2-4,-,CASSLGVGGENIQYF,TGTGCCAGCAGCTTAGGGGTCGGGGGAGAAAACATTCAGTACTTC
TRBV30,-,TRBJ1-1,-,CAWSVQGVDEAFF,TGTGCCTGGAGTGTACAGGGAGTGGATGAAGCTTTCTTT
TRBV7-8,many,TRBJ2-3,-,CASSSRGGLTDTQYF,TGTGCCAGCAGCTCCAGGGGCGGACTCACAGATACGCAGTATTTT
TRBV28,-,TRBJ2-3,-,CASSLSGALGDTQYF,TGTGCCAGCAGTTTATCAGGGGCGCTGGGAGATACGCAGTATTTT
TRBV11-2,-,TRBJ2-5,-,CASTWAASRQETQYF,TGTGCCAGCACCTGGGCCGCTTCTAGACAAGAGACCCAGTACTTC
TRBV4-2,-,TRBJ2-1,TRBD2,CASSRTSGSSYNEQFF,TGTGCCAGCAGCAGGACTAGCGGGAGCTCCTACAATGAGCAGTTCTTC
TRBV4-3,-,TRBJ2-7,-,CASSQRSGYEQYF,TGCGCCAGCAGCCAGCGCTCCGGCTACGAGCAGTACTTC
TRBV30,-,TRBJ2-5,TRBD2,CAWSVTSGSLETQYF,TGTGCCTGGAGTGTGACTAGCGGGAGCCTTGAGACCCAGTACTTC
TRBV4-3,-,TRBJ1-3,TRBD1,CASSQSGGTGAGNTIYF,TGCGCCAGCAGCCAGTCAGGGGGGACAGGCGCTGGAAACACCATATATTTT
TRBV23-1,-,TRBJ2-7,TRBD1,CASSPDRVYEQYF,TGCGCCAGCAGTCCTGACAGGGTTTACGAGCAGTACTTC
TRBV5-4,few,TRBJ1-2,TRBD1,CASRDRVVHGYTF,TGTGCCAGCCGGGACAGGGTGGTGCATGGCTACACCTTC
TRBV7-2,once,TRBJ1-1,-,CASTHRVTEAFF,TGTGCCAGCACCCACAGGGTCACTGAAGCTTTCTTT
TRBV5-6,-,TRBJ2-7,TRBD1,CASSSPTGTGDYEQYF,TGTGCCAGCAGCTCACCTACCGGGACAGGGGATTACGAGCAGTACTTC
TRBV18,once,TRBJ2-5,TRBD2,CASSPGSGGQETQYF,TGTGCCAGCTCACCAGGTTCGGGGGGACAAGAGACCCAGTACTTC
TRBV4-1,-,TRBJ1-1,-,CASSHLRGDTEAFF,TGCGCCAGCAGCCATCTACGGGGGGACACTGAAGCTTTCTTT
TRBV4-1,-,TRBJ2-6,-,CASNQDRGRAISGANVLTF,TGCGCCAGCAACCAAGATCGAGGCCGAGCCATCTCTGGGGCCAACGTCCTGACTTTC